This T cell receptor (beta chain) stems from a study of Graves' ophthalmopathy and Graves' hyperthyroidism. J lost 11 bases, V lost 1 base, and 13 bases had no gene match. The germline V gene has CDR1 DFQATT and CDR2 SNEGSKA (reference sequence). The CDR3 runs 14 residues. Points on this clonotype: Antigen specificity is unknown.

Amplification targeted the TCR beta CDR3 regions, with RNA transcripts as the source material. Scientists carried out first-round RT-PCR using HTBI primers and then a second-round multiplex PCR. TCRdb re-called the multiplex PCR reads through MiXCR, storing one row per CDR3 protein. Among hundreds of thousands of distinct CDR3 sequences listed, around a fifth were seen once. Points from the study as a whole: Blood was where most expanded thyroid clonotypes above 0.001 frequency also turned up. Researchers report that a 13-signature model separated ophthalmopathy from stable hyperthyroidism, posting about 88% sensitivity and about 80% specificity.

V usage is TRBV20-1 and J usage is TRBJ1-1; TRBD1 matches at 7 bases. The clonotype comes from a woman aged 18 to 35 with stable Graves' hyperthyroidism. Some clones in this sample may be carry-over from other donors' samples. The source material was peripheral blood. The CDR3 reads CSARGFRDRGWAFF. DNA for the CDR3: TGCAGTGCTAGAGGGTTTAGGGACAGAGGATGGGCTTTCTTT.